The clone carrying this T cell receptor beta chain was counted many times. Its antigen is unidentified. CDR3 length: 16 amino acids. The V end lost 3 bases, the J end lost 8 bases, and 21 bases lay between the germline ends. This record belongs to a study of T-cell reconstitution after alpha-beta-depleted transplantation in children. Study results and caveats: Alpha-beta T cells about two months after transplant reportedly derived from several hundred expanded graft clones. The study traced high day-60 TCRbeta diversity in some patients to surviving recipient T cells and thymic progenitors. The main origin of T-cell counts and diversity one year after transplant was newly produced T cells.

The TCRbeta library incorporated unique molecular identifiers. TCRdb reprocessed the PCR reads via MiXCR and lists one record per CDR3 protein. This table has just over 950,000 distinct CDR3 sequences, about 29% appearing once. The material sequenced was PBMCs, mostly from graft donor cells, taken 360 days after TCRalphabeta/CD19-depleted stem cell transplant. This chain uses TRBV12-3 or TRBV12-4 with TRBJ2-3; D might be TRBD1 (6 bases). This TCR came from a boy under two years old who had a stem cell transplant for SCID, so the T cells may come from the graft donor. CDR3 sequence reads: CASSLVGKFAQGTQYF. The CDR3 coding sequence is TGTGCCAGCAGTTTGGTAGGGAAATTTGCACAGGGTACGCAGTATTTT.